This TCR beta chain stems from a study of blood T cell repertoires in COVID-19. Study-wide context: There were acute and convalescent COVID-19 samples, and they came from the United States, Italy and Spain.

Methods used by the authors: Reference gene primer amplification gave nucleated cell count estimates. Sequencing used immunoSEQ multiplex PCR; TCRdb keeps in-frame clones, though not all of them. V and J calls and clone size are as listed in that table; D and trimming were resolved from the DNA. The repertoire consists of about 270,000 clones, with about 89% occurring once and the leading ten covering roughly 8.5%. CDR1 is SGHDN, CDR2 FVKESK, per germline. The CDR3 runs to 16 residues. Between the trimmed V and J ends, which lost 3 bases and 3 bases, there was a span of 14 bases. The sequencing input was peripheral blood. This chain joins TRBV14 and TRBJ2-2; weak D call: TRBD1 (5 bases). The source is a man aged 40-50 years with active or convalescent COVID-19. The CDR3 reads CASSHMGQVYTGELFF. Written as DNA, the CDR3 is TGTGCCAGCAGCCATATGGGGCAGGTCTACACCGGGGAGCTGTTTTTT.